What follows describes a single TCR beta chain. Authors' processing steps: Reference gene primer amplification in the assay estimated nucleated cell counts. The assay was immunoSEQ multiplex PCR, and TCRdb's table has in-frame clones only and misses some. V and J calls and clone size are copied from that table; D and trimming were computed from the DNA. Here the sample spans more than 250,000 clones, around 90% being singletons. The data originate from a study of blood T cell repertoires in COVID-19. The overall study: The analysed material was cDNA or gDNA that came from T cells, B-cell-depleted T cells, or PBMCs.

Cohorts were based on clinical histories the participants reported. Cohort 3 recovered donors had two negative PCRs, clearance, or symptom resolution. This CDR3 is 14 amino acids long. Trimming shortened V by 2 bases and J by 0 bases, and 8 bases separated the two germline ends. The germline gives CDR1 GTSNPN, CDR2 SVGIG (reference sequence). V and J are TRBV30 and TRBJ1-3; D is undetermined. This TCR derives from a woman between 40 and 50 years old who had recovered from COVID-19. Sequencing input: PBMCs or T cells enriched from blood (not recorded which). In nucleotides, the CDR3 is TGTGCCTGGAGTCAGATTCTCTCTGGAAACACCATATATTTT. Its translation: CAWSQILSGNTIYF.